This TCR beta chain was sequenced in a study of blood T cell repertoires in COVID-19. The participants were between roughly 18 and 89 years old and came from fewer than 25 US areas. The germline CDR1 and CDR2 sequences are SGHAT and FQNNGV. V was clipped by 5 bases and J by 0 bases; unmatched bases: 6. This CDR3 spans 17 amino acids. Per the authors' pipeline: It was from reference gene primer amplification that nucleated cell counts were estimated. TCRdb keeps only in-frame clones here, not all; method: immunoSEQ multiplex PCR. V, J and clone size are taken as reported in that table, and D and trimming were inferred from the DNA itself. Here the sample spans over 300,000 clones, around 89% being singletons.

Sequences were obtained from PBMCs or T cells enriched from blood (not recorded which). The TCR was taken from a young woman with acute COVID-19. The V gene is TRBV11-2, the J gene TRBJ2-1, with TRBD2 identical over 11 bases. Written as DNA, the CDR3 is TGTGCCAGCAGCCGTAGCGGGGGGGTCAGCTCCTACAATGAGCAGTTCTTC. Its translation: CASSRSGGVSSYNEQFF.